This record looks at one T cell receptor (beta chain) sequence and its context. Its matching antigen is unknown. This record belongs to a study of T-cell memory formation after mild COVID-19. Overall study results and limits: Proof of SARS-CoV-2 specificity was absent for the second-wave clones that crested on day 37. Day 15 to 85 contracting clones showed balanced CD4/CD8; day 15 to 37 expanders favored CD4+.

The CDR3 runs 15 residues. Trimming took off 4 bases at V and 3 bases at J, with 14 bases between the two ends. CDR1 SGHDT and CDR2 YYEEEE come from the germline V gene. Researchers used 5'RACE with constant-segment primers to make TCR alpha and TCR beta cDNA libraries that carry sample barcodes and UMIs. From the 5' RACE reads, TCRdb called clonotypes with MiXCR, one entry per CDR3 protein. The sample records 200,000 to 300,000 distinct CDR3 sequences, over 9% being singletons. The receptor's source is a young man who had mild COVID-19 (a few samples of this study predate the infection). Cell type and time point are not known. V usage is TRBV5-6 and J usage is TRBJ1-5; D is unclear. Specimen: PBMCs or a T cell subset sorted from them (not recorded which). The CDR3 DNA reads as TGTGCCAGCAGCCCGCACCTAACAGACAATCAGCCCCAGCATTTT. Its translation is CASSPHLTDNQPQHF.